This T cell receptor (beta chain) is drawn from a study of T cells in Graves' hyperthyroidism and ophthalmopathy. Findings of the study overall: Patients with ophthalmopathy were separated from those with stable hyperthyroidism by a 13 V-J model. In the blood, most expanded thyroid clonotypes above 0.001 appeared as well.

Under 3 months was the duration of disease in ophthalmopathy patients, who also had a Clinical Activity Score of at least 3 and a NOSPECS grade of at least 4. At least ten counts were recorded for this clonotype. Antigen unknown. The CDR3 consists of 15 residues. The ends lost 4 bases at V and 4 bases at J; junction bases unmatched: 3. Amplification of TCR beta CDR3 regions used RNA as the template. Initially, a first-round RT-PCR of the TCR CDR3 employed the HTBI primer set. TCRdb reanalysed the multiplex PCR reads using MiXCR and keeps one entry per CDR3 protein. Among approximately 400,000 distinct CDR3 sequences listed, over 12% were seen once.

This clonotype was sampled from a man aged 50 or older with Graves' ophthalmopathy. The sequencing input was blood. The rearrangement uses TRBV12-3 or TRBV12-4 and TRBJ2-3; 12 bases are shared with TRBD2. In nucleotides, the CDR3 is TGTGCCAGCAGTTCGAGACTAGCGGGAGCAGATACGCAGTATTTT. This translates into CASSSRLAGADTQYF.